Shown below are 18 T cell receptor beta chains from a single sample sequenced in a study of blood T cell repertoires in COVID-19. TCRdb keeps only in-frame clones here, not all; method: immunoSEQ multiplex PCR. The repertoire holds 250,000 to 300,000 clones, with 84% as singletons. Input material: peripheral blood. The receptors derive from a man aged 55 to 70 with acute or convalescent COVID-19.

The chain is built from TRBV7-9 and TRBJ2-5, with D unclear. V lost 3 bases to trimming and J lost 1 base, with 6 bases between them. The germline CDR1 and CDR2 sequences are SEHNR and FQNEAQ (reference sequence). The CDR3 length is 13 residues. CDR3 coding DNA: TGTGCCAGCAGCTTGGGCCCCCAAGAGACCCAGTACTTC. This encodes CASSLGPQETQYF.

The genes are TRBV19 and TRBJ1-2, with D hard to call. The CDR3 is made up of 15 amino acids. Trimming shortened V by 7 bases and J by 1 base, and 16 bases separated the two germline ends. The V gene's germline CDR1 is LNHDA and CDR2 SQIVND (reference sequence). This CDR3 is CASNQRGGYNYGYTF. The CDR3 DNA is TGTGCCAGTAATCAACGAGGCGGATATAACTATGGCTACACCTTC.

This CDR3 reads CASSQDLTDYNEQFF. The CDR3 bases are TGCGCCAGCAGCCAAGATTTAACAGATTACAATGAGCAGTTCTTC. V is TRBV4-3 and J is TRBJ2-1; D is ambiguous. The CDR3 covers 15 residues. The V end lost 0 bases, the J end lost 4 bases, and 10 bases lay between the germline ends. CDR1 is LGHNA, CDR2 YSLEER, per germline.

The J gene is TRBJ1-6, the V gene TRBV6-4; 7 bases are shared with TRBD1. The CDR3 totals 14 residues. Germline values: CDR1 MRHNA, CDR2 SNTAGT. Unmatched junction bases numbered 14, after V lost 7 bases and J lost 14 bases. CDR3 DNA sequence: TGTGCCAGCAAAGGGACAGTCACTGGGGGAGCCCTCCACTTT. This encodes CASKGTVTGGALHF.

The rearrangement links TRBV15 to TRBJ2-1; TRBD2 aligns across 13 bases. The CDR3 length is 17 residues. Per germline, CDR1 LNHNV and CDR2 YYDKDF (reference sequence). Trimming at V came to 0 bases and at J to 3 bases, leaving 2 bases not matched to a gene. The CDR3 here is CATSRDRTSGSYNEQFF. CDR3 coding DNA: TGTGCCACCAGCAGAGATCGGACTAGCGGGAGCTACAATGAGCAGTTCTTC.

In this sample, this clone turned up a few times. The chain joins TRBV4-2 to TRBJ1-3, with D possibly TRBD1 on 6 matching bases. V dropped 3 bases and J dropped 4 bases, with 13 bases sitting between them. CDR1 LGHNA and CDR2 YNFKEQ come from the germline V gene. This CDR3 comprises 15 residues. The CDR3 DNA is TGTGCCAGCAGCCAGACGGGACACCCGGGAAACACCATATATTTT. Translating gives CASSQTGHPGNTIYF.

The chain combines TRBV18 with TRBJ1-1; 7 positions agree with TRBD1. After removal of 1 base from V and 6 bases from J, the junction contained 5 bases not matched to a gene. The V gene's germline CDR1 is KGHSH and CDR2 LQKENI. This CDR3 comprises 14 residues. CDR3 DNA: TGTGCCAGCTCACCACAGGGGGCGAGGGCTGAAGCTTTCTTT. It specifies CASSPQGARAEAFF.

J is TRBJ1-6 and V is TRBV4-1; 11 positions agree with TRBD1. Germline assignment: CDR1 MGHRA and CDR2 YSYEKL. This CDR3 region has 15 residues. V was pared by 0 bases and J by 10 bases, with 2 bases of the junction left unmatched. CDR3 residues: CASSQDGTGGSPLHF. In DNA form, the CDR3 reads TGCGCCAGCAGCCAAGATGGGACAGGGGGATCACCCCTCCACTTT.

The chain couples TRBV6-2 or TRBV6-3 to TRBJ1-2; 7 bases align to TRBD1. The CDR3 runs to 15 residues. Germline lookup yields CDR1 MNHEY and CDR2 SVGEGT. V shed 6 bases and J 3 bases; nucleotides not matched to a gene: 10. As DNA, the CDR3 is TGTGCCAGCAGCTCAAGCGACAGGGATCACTATGGCTACACCTTC. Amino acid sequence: CASSSSDRDHYGYTF.

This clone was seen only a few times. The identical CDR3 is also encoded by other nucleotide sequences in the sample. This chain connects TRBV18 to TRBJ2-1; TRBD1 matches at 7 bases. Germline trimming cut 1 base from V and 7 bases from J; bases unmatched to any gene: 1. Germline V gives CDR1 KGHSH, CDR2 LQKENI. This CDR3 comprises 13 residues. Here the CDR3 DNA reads TGTGCCAGCTCACCACAGGGGGCAAATGAGCAGTTCTTC. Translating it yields CASSPQGANEQFF.

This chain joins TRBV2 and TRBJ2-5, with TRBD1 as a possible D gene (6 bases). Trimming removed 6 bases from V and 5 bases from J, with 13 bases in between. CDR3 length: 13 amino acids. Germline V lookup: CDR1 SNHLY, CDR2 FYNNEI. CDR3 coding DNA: TGTGCCAGCAGGGGTAGTGGGGGCGAGACCCAGTACTTC. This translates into CASRGSGGETQYF.

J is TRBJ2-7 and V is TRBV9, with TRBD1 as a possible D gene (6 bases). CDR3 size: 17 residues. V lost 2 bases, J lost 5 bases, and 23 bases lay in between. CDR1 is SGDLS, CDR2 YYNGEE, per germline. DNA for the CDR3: TGTGCCAGCAGCGTCTGGACCCTGGGCAGGGGCGCGAACGAGCAGTACTTC. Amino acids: CASSVWTLGRGANEQYF.

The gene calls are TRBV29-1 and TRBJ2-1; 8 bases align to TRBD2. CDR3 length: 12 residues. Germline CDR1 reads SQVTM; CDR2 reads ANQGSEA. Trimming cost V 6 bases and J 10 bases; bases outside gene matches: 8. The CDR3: CSVPSGGPEQFF. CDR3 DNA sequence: TGCAGCGTCCCCTCGGGAGGGCCAGAGCAGTTCTTC.

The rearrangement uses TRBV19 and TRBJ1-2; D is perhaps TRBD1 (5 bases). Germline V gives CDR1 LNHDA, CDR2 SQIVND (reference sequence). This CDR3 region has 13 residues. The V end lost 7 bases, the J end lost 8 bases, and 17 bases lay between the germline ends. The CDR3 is CASTGGNRVGYTF. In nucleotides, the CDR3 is TGTGCCAGTACGGGGGGAAATCGCGTCGGCTACACCTTC. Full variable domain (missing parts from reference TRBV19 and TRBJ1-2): DGGITQSPKYLFRKEGQNVTLSCEQNLNHDAMYWYRQDPGQGLRLIYYSQIVNDFQKGDIAEGYSVSREKKESFPLTVTSAQKNPTAFYLCASTGGNRVGYTFGSGTRLTVV.

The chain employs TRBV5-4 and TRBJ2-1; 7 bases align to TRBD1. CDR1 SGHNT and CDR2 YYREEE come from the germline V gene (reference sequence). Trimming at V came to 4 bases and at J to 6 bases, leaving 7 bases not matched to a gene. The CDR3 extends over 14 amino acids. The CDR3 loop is CASSIRDRINEQFF. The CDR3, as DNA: TGTGCCAGCAGCATCCGGGACAGAATCAATGAGCAGTTCTTC.

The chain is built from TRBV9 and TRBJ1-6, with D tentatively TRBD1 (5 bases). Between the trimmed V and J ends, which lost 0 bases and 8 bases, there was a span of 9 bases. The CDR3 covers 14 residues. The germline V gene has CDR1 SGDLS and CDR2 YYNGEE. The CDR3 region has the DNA TGTGCCAGCAGCGTAGCCCCCAGGGATTCACCCCTCCACTTT. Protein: CASSVAPRDSPLHF.

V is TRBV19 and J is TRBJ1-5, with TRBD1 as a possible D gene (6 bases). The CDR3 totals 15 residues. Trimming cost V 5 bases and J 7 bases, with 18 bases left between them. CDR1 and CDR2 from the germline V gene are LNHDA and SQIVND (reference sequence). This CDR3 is CASSPTRTGFQPQHF. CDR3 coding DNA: TGTGCCAGTAGTCCCACCCGAACAGGGTTCCAGCCCCAGCATTTT.

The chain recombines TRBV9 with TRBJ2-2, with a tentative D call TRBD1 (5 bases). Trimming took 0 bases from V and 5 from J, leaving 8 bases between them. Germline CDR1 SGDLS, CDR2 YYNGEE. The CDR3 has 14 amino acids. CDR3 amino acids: CASSVVSGTGELFF. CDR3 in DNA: TGTGCCAGCAGCGTAGTATCAGGGACCGGGGAGCTGTTTTTT.